A single T cell receptor (beta chain) is shown here with its context. Its matching antigen is unknown. V trimming: 5 bases; J trimming: 7 bases; junction bases outside the gene matches: 9. CDR1 SGHVS and CDR2 FQNEAQ come from the germline V gene. The CDR3 length is 15 residues. The data originate from a study of cytomegalovirus exposure and HLA in healthy donors. Findings and caveats of the study: A further, later analysis showed that HLA-associated TCR beta chains (compared with equally common others) were more clonally expanded. TRBV6-2, TRBV6-3 and other indistinguishable V segments were excluded.

PCR involved 60 Vbeta and 13 Jbeta primers. Using immunoSEQ multiplex PCR, the repertoire was profiled, and TCRdb retains in-frame clones only, with some absent. Its clone listing holds some 70,000 clones. The source of this sequence is a boy aged 5 to 17 in good health and CMV-seronegative. The J gene is TRBJ1-4, the V gene TRBV7-8; 8 bases align to TRBD1. Sequencing used PBMCs. The DNA of the CDR3 is TGTGCCAGCAGCGTCGGACAGGGACGGGTTGAAAAACTGTTTTTT. Translation: CASSVGQGRVEKLFF.